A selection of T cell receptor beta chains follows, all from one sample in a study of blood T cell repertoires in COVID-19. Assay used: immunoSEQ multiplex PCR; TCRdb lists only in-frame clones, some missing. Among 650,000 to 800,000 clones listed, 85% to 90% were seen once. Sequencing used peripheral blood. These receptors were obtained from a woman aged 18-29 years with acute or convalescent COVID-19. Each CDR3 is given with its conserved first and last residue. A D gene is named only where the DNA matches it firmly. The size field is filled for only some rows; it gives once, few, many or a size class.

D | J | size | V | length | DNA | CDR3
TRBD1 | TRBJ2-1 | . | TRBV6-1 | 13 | TGTGCCAGCAGTGACGAGTGGACAGGTGAGCAGTTCTTC | CASSDEWTGEQFF
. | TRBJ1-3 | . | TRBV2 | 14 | TGTGCCAGCGGGGACGGGGGCTCTGGAAACACCATATATTTT | CASGDGGSGNTIYF
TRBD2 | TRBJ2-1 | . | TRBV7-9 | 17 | TGTGCCAGCAGCTCTACCGGGACTAGCGGGGCGGGAGGTGAGCAGTTCTTC | CASSSTGTSGAGGEQFF
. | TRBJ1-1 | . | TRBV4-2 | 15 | TGTGCCAGCAGCTTCGGGGGGATAGGTACAGGTGAAGCTTTCTTT | CASSFGGIGTGEAFF
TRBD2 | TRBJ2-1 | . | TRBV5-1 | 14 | TGCGCCAGCAGGGCTAGCGGGGAGTACAATGAGCAGTTCTTC | CASRASGEYNEQFF
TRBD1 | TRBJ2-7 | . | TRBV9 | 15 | TGTGCCAGCAGCACCCGGGACAGGGGAGGCTACGAGCAGTACTTC | CASSTRDRGGYEQYF
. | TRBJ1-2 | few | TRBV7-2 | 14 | TGTGCCAGCCCGATCGGGGTTAGTTTCTGCGGCTACACCTTC | CASPIGVSFCGYTF
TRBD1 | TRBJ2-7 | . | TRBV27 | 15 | TGTGCCAGCAGTTTAAATACAGGGGGCGTCTACGAGCAGTACTTC | CASSLNTGGVYEQYF
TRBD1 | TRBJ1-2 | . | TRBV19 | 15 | TGTGCCAGTAACATTGACAGGGATGGGAACTATGGCTACACCTTC | CASNIDRDGNYGYTF
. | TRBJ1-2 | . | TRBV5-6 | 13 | TGTGCCAGCAGCCTAGGACAGCTGTCTGGCTACACCTTC | CASSLGQLSGYTF
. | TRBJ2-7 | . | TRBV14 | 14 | TGTGCCAGCAGCCAAGATTTGGCAAACCACGAGCAGTACTTC | CASSQDLANHEQYF
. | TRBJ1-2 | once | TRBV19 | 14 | TGTGCCAGTAGTATAGTTGGGGGGAGCTATGGCTACACCTTC | CASSIVGGSYGYTF
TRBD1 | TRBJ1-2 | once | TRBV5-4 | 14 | TGTGCCAGCAGTCGAGGGACAGGGGCTCTTGGCTACACCTTC | CASSRGTGALGYTF
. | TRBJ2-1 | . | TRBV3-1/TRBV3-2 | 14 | TGTGCCAGCAGCCCGCCTCTAGCGAACCTCGAGCAGTTCTTC | CASSPPLANLEQFF
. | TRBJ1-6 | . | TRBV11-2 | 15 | TGTGCCAGCAGCTCGCTCCGGGACAATTATTCACCCCTCCACTTT | CASSSLRDNYSPLHF
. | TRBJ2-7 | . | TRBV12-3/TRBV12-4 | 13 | TGTGCCAGCAGTTTGGGGGCGCTCTACGAGCAGTACTTC | CASSLGALYEQYF
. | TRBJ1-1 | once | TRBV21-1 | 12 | TGTGCCAGCAGCAAAGATGGCGGGGAAGCTTTCTTT | CASSKDGGEAFF
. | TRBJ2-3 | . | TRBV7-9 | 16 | TGTGCCAGCAGCCACGGACAGCAAGCAGTCACAGATACGCAGTATTTT | CASSHGQQAVTDTQYF
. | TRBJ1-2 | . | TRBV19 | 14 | TGTGCCAGTAGTATAGTCGGAGCTAACTATGGCTACACCTTC | CASSIVGANYGYTF
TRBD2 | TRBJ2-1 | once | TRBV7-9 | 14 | TGTGCCAGCAGCTCCCGGGGAGGGAGGAATGAGCAGTTCTTC | CASSSRGGRNEQFF
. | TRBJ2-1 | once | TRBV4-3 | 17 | TGCGCCAGCAGCCAAGATCGCGGGTTCGGGTCCTACAATGAGCAGTTCTTC | CASSQDRGFGSYNEQFF
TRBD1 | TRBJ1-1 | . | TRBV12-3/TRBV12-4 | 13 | TGTGCCAGCAGTCCAGGGGGCCACACTGAAGCTTTCTTT | CASSPGGHTEAFF
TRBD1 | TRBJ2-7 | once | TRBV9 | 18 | TGTGCCAGCAGCGCCGGCCCTCTCGACAGGGGATACGGGTACGAGCAGTACTTC | CASSAGPLDRGYGYEQYF
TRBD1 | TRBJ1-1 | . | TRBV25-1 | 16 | TGTGCCAGCAGTGAGGCTACGACAGGGGTGAACACTGAAGCTTTCTTT | CASSEATTGVNTEAFF
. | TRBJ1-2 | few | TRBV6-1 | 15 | TGTGCCAGCAGTGAAGCGATAGGACAGCTCTATGGCTACACCTTC | CASSEAIGQLYGYTF
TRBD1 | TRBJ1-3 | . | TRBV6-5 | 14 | TGTGCCAGCAGGGACGCAGGGGGCGGAAACACCATATATTTT | CASRDAGGGNTIYF
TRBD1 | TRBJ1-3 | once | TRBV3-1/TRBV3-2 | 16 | TGTGCCAGCAGCGAAATGACCGGGACAGGGGGAAACACCATATATTTT | CASSEMTGTGGNTIYF
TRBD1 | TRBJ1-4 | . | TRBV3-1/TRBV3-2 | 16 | TGTGCCAGCAGCCCGGGACAGGGGTGCCGCGAGGAAAAACTGTTTTTT | CASSPGQGCREEKLFF
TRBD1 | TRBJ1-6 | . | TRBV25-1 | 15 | TGTGCCAGCAGTGAATGGGGACAGGCTAATTCACCCCTCCACTTT | CASSEWGQANSPLHF
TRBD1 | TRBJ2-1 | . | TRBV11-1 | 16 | TGTGCCAGCAGCCATGCCACAGGGGCGATCTACAATGAGCAGTTCTTC | CASSHATGAIYNEQFF
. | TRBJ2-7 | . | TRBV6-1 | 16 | TGTGCCAGCAGTGAAGCGTCCCGGGGGAGCTCCTACGAGCAGTACTTC | CASSEASRGSSYEQYF
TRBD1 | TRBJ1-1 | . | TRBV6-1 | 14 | TGTGCCAGCAGTGAGACTACAGGGGTCACTGAAGCTTTCTTT | CASSETTGVTEAFF
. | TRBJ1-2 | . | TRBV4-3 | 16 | TGCGCCAGCAGCCAAGATGGCCCGGGGGGTTATGGTGGCTACACCTTC | CASSQDGPGGYGGYTF
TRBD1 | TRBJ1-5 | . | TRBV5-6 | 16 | TGTGCCAGCAGCCTACTCGACAGGGCGGGCAATCAGCCCCAGCATTTT | CASSLLDRAGNQPQHF
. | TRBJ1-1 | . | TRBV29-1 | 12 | TGCAGCGTAATATTACAGAACACTGAAGCTTTCTTT | CSVILQNTEAFF
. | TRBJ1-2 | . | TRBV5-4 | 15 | TGTGCCAGCAGCTTGGGTGCAGGGGACAACTATGGCTACACCTTC | CASSLGAGDNYGYTF
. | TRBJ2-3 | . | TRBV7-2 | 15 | TGTGCCAGCAGCTTAAATCCTCTTACTATTGATACGCAGTATTTT | CASSLNPLTIDTQYF
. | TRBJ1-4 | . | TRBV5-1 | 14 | TGCGCCAGCAGCCACGGTCAAGCCAAAGAAAAACTGTTTTTT | CASSHGQAKEKLFF
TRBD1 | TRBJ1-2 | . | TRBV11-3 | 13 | TGTGCCAGCAGCTTAGAGACAGGGAGCGGCTACACCTTC | CASSLETGSGYTF
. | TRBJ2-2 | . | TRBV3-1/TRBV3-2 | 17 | TGTGCCAGCAGCCAAGCGGGCCTTTCAGGGGCTGCCGGGGAGCTGTTTTTT | CASSQAGLSGAAGELFF
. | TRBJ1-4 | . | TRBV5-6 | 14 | TGTGCCAGCAGCTTCGGCAGAGCGCTTGAAAAACTGTTTTTT | CASSFGRALEKLFF
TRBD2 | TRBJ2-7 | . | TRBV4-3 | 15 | TGCGCCAGCAGCCAAGGAGTGGGGGGGACCTACGAGCAGTACTTC | CASSQGVGGTYEQYF
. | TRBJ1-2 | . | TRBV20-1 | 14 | TGCAGTGCTAGTACAGGAAAAACTAACTATGGCTACACCTTC | CSASTGKTNYGYTF
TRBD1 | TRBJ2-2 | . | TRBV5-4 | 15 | TGTGCCAGCAGTCGAGGTCACAGGGGTACCGGGGAGCTGTTTTTT | CASSRGHRGTGELFF
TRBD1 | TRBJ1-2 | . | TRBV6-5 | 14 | TGTGCCAGCAGAGTAGATCAGGGGGCGTATGGCTACACCTTC | CASRVDQGAYGYTF
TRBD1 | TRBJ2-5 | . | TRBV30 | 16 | TGTGCCTGGAGGACAGGGGGTAGCCGGTATCGAGAGACCCAGTACTTC | CAWRTGGSRYRETQYF
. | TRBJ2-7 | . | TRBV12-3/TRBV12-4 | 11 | TGTGCCAGCAGCTTTAGTTACGAGCAGTACTTC | CASSFSYEQYF
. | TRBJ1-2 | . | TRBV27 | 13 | TGTGCCAGCAGTTTAGGAGGGAGGGATGGCTACACCTTC | CASSLGGRDGYTF
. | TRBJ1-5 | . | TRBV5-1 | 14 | TGCGCCAGCAGCTTGGGGCAGGACAATCAGCCCCAGCATTTT | CASSLGQDNQPQHF
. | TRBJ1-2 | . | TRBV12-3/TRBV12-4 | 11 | TGTGCCAGCAGCCGATTGCGGGGCTACACCTTC | CASSRLRGYTF
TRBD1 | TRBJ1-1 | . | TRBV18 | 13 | TGTGCCAGCTCTCGATCGGGGGACAGCGAAGCTTTCTTT | CASSRSGDSEAFF
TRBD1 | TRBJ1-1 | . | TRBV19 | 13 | TGTGCCAGGACAGGGGAGGAGGAGACTGAAGCTTTCTTT | CARTGEEETEAFF
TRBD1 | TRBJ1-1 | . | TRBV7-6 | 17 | TGTGCCAGCAGCTTAGTCTTATTCGACAGGGACAACACTGAAGCTTTCTTT | CASSLVLFDRDNTEAFF
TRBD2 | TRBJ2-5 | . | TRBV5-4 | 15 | TGTGCCAGCAGCTTGGCCGGCGGGGGTAAAGAGACCCAGTACTTC | CASSLAGGGKETQYF
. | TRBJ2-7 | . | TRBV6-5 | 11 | TGTGCCAGCACCCGGGGGAACGAGCAGTACTTC | CASTRGNEQYF
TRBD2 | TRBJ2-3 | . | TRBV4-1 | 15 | TGCGCCAGCAGCCGACTAGCGGGGGCCCCCCGGACGCAGTATTTT | CASSRLAGAPRTQYF
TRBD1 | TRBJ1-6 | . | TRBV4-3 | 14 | TGCGCCAGCAGCGAGGGACAGGTCGGTTCACCCCTCCACTTT | CASSEGQVGSPLHF
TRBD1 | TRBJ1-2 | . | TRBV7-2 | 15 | TGTGCCAGCAGCTGGGGAGAGACAGGGATATTTGGCTACACCTTC | CASSWGETGIFGYTF
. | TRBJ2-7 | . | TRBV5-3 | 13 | TGTGCCAGAAGCTCACAATCTCGAGGGGAGCAGTACTTC | CARSSQSRGEQYF